This T cell receptor (beta chain) came from a study of blood T cell repertoires in COVID-19. Study context: The origin of the acute and convalescent COVID-19 samples was the United States, Italy and Spain. Nucleic acid was either cDNA or gDNA, and it came from T cells, B-cell-depleted T cells, or PBMCs.

In the original workflow: Counts of nucleated cells, estimated from reference gene primer amplification, were obtained. Generated by immunoSEQ multiplex PCR, the TCRdb table keeps only in-frame clones and is missing some. From that table come the V and J calls and clone size; the DNA was used to work out D and trimming. The sample yields approximately 230,000 clones, 86% seen once. The source of this sequence is a man under 40 who had recovered from COVID-19. The source material was peripheral blood.

The CDR3, as DNA: TGTGCCAGCAGCTTCAACAGGGGAGACAGGTTCTCCTACGAGCAGTACTTC. It yields the protein CASSFNRGDRFSYEQYF. The chain couples TRBV7-2 to TRBJ2-7, with 7 bases lining up with TRBD1. This CDR3 is 17 amino acids long. CDR1 is SGHTA, CDR2 FQGNSA, per germline. Germline trimming cut 3 bases from V and 0 bases from J; bases unmatched to any gene: 11.